One and the same sample provided the 2 T cell receptor beta chains below, sequenced in a study of Graves' ophthalmopathy and Graves' hyperthyroidism. RNA transcripts were the source from which TCR beta CDR3 regions were amplified. RT-PCR was first run with HTBI primers, then multiplex PCR in a second round. A single record per CDR3 protein comes from TCRdb applying MiXCR to the multiplex PCR reads. The table lists fewer than 400,000 distinct CDR3 sequences, roughly 18% of them singletons. The material sequenced was peripheral blood. The receptors here all came from a young woman with Graves' ophthalmopathy.

The chain carries TRBV5-4 and TRBJ2-5; 7 bases fit TRBD1. This CDR3 comprises 14 residues. The junction had 7 bases not matched to a gene; V was cut back by 3 bases and J by 5 bases. CDR1 and CDR2 from the germline V gene are SGHNT and YYREEE (reference sequence). The CDR3 nucleotides are TGTGCCAGCAGCTGGAGGACAGGTGGGGAGACCCAGTACTTC. It encodes CASSWRTGGETQYF.

Ten or more counts support this clonotype. The V gene is TRBV5-1, the J gene TRBJ1-3; tentative D call: TRBD1 (5 bases). Trimming removed 4 bases from V and 5 bases from J, with 13 bases in between. The V gene's germline CDR1 is SGHRS and CDR2 YFSETQ. The CDR3 length is 14 residues. CDR3 loop: CASSRDGGRNTIYF. CDR3 nucleotides: TGCGCCAGCAGCCGGGACGGTGGAAGAAACACCATATATTTT.